This T cell receptor (beta chain) was profiled in a study of OX40 agonist ivuxolimab in advanced cancers. At the level of the study: Mean age around 60 years, range roughly 20 to 85; 82.7% male. The study's findings and limits: Normalized T-cell clonal expansion was also low in a subset of nonresponders.

As to this clone: Its matching antigen is unknown.

This CDR3 spans 15 amino acids. The germline V gene encodes CDR1 SEHNR and CDR2 FQNEAQ (reference sequence). The junction had 6 bases not matched to a gene; V was cut back by 2 bases and J by 5 bases. Sequencing used immunoSEQ multiplex PCR; TCRdb keeps in-frame clones, though not all of them. The data show about 150,000 clones, with approximately 94% seen just once and roughly 1% held by the top ten. The starting material was CD4+ or CD8+ T cells sorted from blood, obtained in a trial of the OX40 agonist ivuxolimab. The chain carries TRBV7-9 and TRBJ2-3, with 8 nucleotides matching TRBD1. The sequence came from an adult with an advanced solid tumor such as melanoma, head and neck, liver or kidney cancer. CDR3 sequence (DNA): TGTGCCAGCAGCTTATTGACAGGGGAGGAAGATACGCAGTATTTT. The encoded protein is CASSLLTGEEDTQYF. Filled out from reference TRBV7-9 and TRBJ2-3, the complete variable domain reads DTGVSQNPRHKITKRGQNVTFRCDPISEHNRLYWYRQTLGQGPEFLTYFQNEAQLEKSRLLSDRFSAERPKGSFSTLEIQRTEQGDSAMYLCASSLLTGEEDTQYFGPGTRLTVL.